This passage covers 18 T cell receptor beta chains from one sample sequenced in a study of shared T cell receptors in the human thymus. Using immunoSEQ multiplex PCR, the repertoire was profiled, and TCRdb retains in-frame clones only, with some absent. The sample shows some 700,000 clones, 80% to 90% of them seen only once. These data were likewise used in another study, on human thymus T cells.

The sequencing sample was made of thymocytes. These receptors all stem from a girl less than two years old with a congenital heart defect.

The chain combines TRBV7-3 with TRBJ1-1; perhaps TRBD1 as D (5 bases). The V and J ends lost 5 bases and 0 bases respectively, with 28 bases between them. Germline assignment: CDR1 SGHTA and CDR2 FQGTGA. CDR3 length: 20 amino acids. The CDR3 region has the DNA TGTGCCAGCAGCACTACAACGAGGTCGGCCAACAGGTCTATGAACACTGAAGCTTTCTTT. This encodes CASSTTTRSANRSMNTEAFF.

Note on this clone: Sequence at one end of the junction differs from germline and may be a read error. This chain connects TRBV4-1 to TRBJ2-7; possibly TRBD2 for D (6 bases). CDR1 is MGHRA, CDR2 YSYEKL, per germline. This CDR3 has 12 amino acids. The CDR3 DNA follows: TGCGCCAGCAGCCCGGGAGCGGGCCTTCGGTTCTTC. This encodes CASSPGAGLRFF.

The chain uses TRBV7-2 and TRBJ2-1, with 9 bases aligning to TRBD2. Germline V gene data show CDR1 as SGHTA and CDR2 as FQGNSA. This CDR3 spans 13 amino acids. Trimming cost V 5 bases and J 5 bases; bases outside gene matches: 1. CDR3 in DNA: TGTGCCAGCAGCCGACTAGCGGACAATGAGCAGTTCTTC. Translated: CASSRLADNEQFF. The full variable domain, with the rest looked up from reference TRBV7-2 and TRBJ2-1, is GAGVSQSPSNKVTEKGKDVELRCDPISGHTALYWYRQSLGQGLEFLIYFQGNSAPDKSGLPSDRFSAERTGGSVSTLTIQRTQQEDSAVYLCASSRLADNEQFFGPGTRLTVL.

The rearrangement joins TRBV6-6 to TRBJ2-7; TRBD1 aligns across 8 bases. The CDR3 sequence is 14 residues long. Trimming at V came to 6 bases and at J to 3 bases, leaving 7 bases not matched to a gene. The germline V gene has CDR1 MNHNY and CDR2 SVGAGI (reference sequence). The CDR3 reads CASRRQGRNYEQYF. DNA for the CDR3: TGTGCCAGCAGACGACAGGGGCGGAACTACGAGCAGTACTTC.

J is TRBJ2-7 and V is TRBV6-1; D unclear. The V end lost 1 base, the J end lost 5 bases, and 12 bases lay between the germline ends. There are 14 residues in the CDR3. Germline-derived CDR1 and CDR2 are MNHNS and SASEGT. The CDR3 sequence: CASSEGALRDEQYF. The CDR3 DNA reads as TGTGCCAGCAGTGAAGGGGCACTTCGCGACGAGCAGTACTTC.

The chain is built from TRBV28 and TRBJ1-2, with TRBD1 matching over 8 bases. The CDR3 sequence is 12 residues long. Trimming removed 7 bases from V and 8 bases from J; junction bases left unmatched: 6. Germline V lookup: CDR1 MDHEN, CDR2 SYDVKM. This CDR3 is CASKDRVQGYTF. As DNA, the CDR3 is TGTGCCAGCAAGGACAGGGTGCAGGGCTACACCTTC.

The chain has TRBV11-2 and TRBJ2-7; D is perhaps TRBD2 (5 bases). The length of the CDR3 is 15 residues. V was shortened by 5 bases and J by 2 bases, with 16 bases between the two germline ends. The V gene's germline CDR1 is SGHAT and CDR2 FQNNGV. The CDR3 protein is CASSAGVPYPYEQYF. The CDR3 DNA follows: TGTGCCAGCAGCGCCGGGGTTCCCTATCCCTACGAGCAGTACTTC.

The chain has TRBV6-5 and TRBJ2-7; a possible D gene is TRBD1 (6 bases). This CDR3 is 15 amino acids long. V gave up 2 bases and J gave up 2 bases, with 13 bases separating them. Germline CDR1 MNHEY, CDR2 SVGAGI. As DNA, the CDR3 is TGTGCCAGCAGTTACGGACGGGACACCACCTACGAGCAGTACTTC. It yields the protein CASSYGRDTTYEQYF.

The chain combines TRBV5-6 with TRBJ1-6; no reliable D call. In germline, CDR1 is SGHDT, CDR2 YYEEEE. V was cut by 0 bases and J by 0 bases, with 10 bases left in between. The CDR3 covers 17 residues. The DNA for the CDR3 is TGTGCCAGCAGCTTGGTTCTCAAGAGCTCCTATAATTCACCCCTCCACTTT. It specifies CASSLVLKSSYNSPLHF. Together with reference TRBV5-6 and TRBJ1-6, the CDR3 gives the full variable domain: DAGVTQSPTHLIKTRGQQVTLRCSPKSGHDTVSWYQQALGQGPQFIFQYYEEEERQRGNFPDRFSGHQFPNYSSELNVNALLLGDSALYLCASSLVLKSSYNSPLHFGNGTRLTVT.

The V and J genes are TRBV2 and TRBJ2-5; D possibly corresponds to TRBD2 (6 bases). Germline V gene lookup returns CDR1 SNHLY and CDR2 FYNNEI. CDR3 size: 11 residues. V was trimmed by 6 bases and J by 5 bases, leaving 7 bases between them. CDR3 sequence reads: CASSGGETQYF. The CDR3 bases are TGTGCCAGCAGCGGGGGTGAGACCCAGTACTTC.

The chain has TRBV6-1 and TRBJ1-6; the D is unclear. The CDR3 loop spans 16 amino acids. V was trimmed by 0 bases and J by 7 bases, leaving 13 bases between them. The germline gives CDR1 MNHNS, CDR2 SASEGT. CDR3: CASSEAAGRGNSPLHF. CDR3 DNA: TGTGCCAGCAGTGAAGCGGCCGGGAGAGGCAATTCACCCCTCCACTTT.

Points on this clone: At one boundary the junction diverges from the germline segment, which might be a read error. The chain joins TRBV5-5 to TRBJ1-6; D ambiguous. The V gene's germline CDR1 is SGHKS and CDR2 YYEKEE (reference sequence). The CDR3 runs to 18 residues. CDR3 DNA: TGTGCCAGCAGCTTTCGGCAGAGGGTCCCACCCAGTAATCCACCCCTCCACTTT. This translates into CASSFRQRVPPSNPPLHF. The full variable domain, its missing parts supplied by reference TRBV5-5 and TRBJ1-6, is DAGVTQSPTHLIKTRGQQVTLRCSPISGHKSVSWYQQVLGQGPQFIFQYYEKEERGRGNFPDRFSARQFPNYSSELNVNALLLGDSALYLCASSFRQRVPPSNPPLHFGNGTRLTVT.

This chain connects TRBV5-8 to TRBJ2-5; 8 bases align to TRBD1. Germline V lookup: CDR1 SGHTS, CDR2 YDEGEE. This CDR3 has 13 amino acids. The trim removed 4 bases at V and 4 bases at J, leaving 3 bases unmatched. The CDR3 loop reads CASSPGGTETQYF. For the CDR3, the DNA is TGTGCCAGCAGCCCAGGGGGCACAGAGACCCAGTACTTC.

V usage is TRBV14 and J usage is TRBJ1-1; 9 positions agree with TRBD1. This CDR3 is built from 18 residues. From germline, CDR1 is SGHDN and CDR2 FVKESK. With 1 base clipped from V and 1 base from J, the junction kept 10 bases outside the gene matches. DNA of the CDR3: TGTGCCAGCAGCCAAGTGCGCGACAGGGGGTATGAGAACACTGAAGCTTTCTTT. This codes for CASSQVRDRGYENTEAFF.

The chain recombines TRBV2 with TRBJ2-1; a weak D match, TRBD1 (6 bases). V gave up 6 bases and J gave up 4 bases, with 13 bases separating them. Germline assignment: CDR1 SNHLY and CDR2 FYNNEI. The CDR3 totals 14 residues. The chain's CDR3 is CASRTGALYNEQFF. The CDR3 DNA follows: TGTGCCAGCAGGACAGGTGCCCTTTACAATGAGCAGTTCTTC.

The J gene is TRBJ1-2, the V gene TRBV19; TRBD1 aligns across 7 bases. The germline gives CDR1 LNHDA, CDR2 SQIVND (reference sequence). The ends lost 7 bases at V and 8 bases at J; junction bases unmatched: 22. The CDR3 spans 17 residues. This chain's CDR3 is CASTARGTPSGGDGYTF. The DNA for the CDR3 is TGTGCCAGTACCGCACGCGGGACACCCTCAGGGGGAGACGGCTACACCTTC.

V usage is TRBV6-1 and J usage is TRBJ2-4, with D possibly matching TRBD1 (5 bases). The CDR3 covers 18 residues. With 3 bases removed from V and 0 bases from J, the gap between germline ends came to 18 bases. CDR1 MNHNS and CDR2 SASEGT come from the germline V gene. CDR3 coding DNA: TGTGCCAGCAGTGAGGGGCCCAGAAGAGCAGAAGCCAAAAACATTCAGTACTTC. As protein: CASSEGPRRAEAKNIQYF.

This chain connects TRBV6-4 to TRBJ1-2; weak D call: TRBD1 (5 bases). Germline loops: CDR1 MRHNA, CDR2 SNTAGT. The CDR3 consists of 16 residues. The germline V and J ends were trimmed by 7 bases and 8 bases, with 26 bases remaining between them. The CDR3 sequence is CASTPRGGDLRGGYTF. CDR3 sequence (DNA): TGTGCCAGCACCCCTCGGGGAGGGGACCTACGAGGAGGCTACACCTTC.